The 9 T cell receptor beta chains below were found in one sample sequenced in a study of cytomegalovirus exposure and HLA in healthy donors (dated by TCRdb to the late 2010s). Library construction relied on the immunoSEQ multiplex PCR assay. A mixture of 60 forward primers for TCR Vbeta segments and 13 reverse primers for TCR Jbeta segments was used in the multiplex PCR. Not all clones reach the TCRdb copy of this immuneACCESS table, which keeps in-frame sequences only. Checked studies attribute under half of the gap to unresolved V genes and leave the rest unexplained. This sample holds fewer than 250,000 clones; less than 85% were observed only once. The ten biggest clones cover about 4.6% of the sample. Sequencing was carried out using PBMCs. Every receptor here comes from a man aged 25-45 years in good health and CMV-seropositive.

The chain links TRBV5-4 to TRBJ1-5; D unclear. Germline V gene lookup returns CDR1 SGHNT and CDR2 YYREEE (reference sequence). This CDR3 comprises 15 residues. The ends were cut back, 4 bases at V and 0 bases at J, with 11 bases in the middle. The CDR3 loop reads CASSRDPLSNQPQHF. CDR3 nucleotides: TGTGCCAGCAGCCGGGATCCCCTTAGCAATCAGCCCCAGCATTTT.

As to this clone: This is likely an artifact of a read error, given a far larger clone one base away. The genes are TRBV23-1 and TRBJ2-7; weak D call: TRBD1 (5 bases). TRBV23-1 has ORF status, its function being uncertain. This CDR3 has 15 residues. With 7 bases removed from V and 6 bases from J, the gap between germline ends came to 22 bases. CDR3 nucleotide sequence: TGCGCCAGCACCACGAACAGGCCCCAGGCCCCCGAGCAGTACTTC. Translated, it gives CASTTNRPQAPEQYF.

The chain has TRBV7-3 and TRBJ2-5; maybe TRBD1 (5 bases). V was pared by 2 bases and J by 5 bases, with 12 bases between. The V gene's germline CDR1 is SGHTA and CDR2 FQGTGA. The CDR3 totals 14 residues. The CDR3 sequence is CASSLDQGWETQYF. CDR3 in DNA: TGTGCCAGCAGCTTAGATCAGGGTTGGGAGACCCAGTACTTC.

J is TRBJ1-1 and V is TRBV28; tentative D call: TRBD1 (6 bases). Germline-derived CDR1 and CDR2 are MDHEN and SYDVKM. Between the trimmed V and J ends, which lost 3 bases and 5 bases, there was a span of 16 bases. This CDR3 is 15 amino acids long. The CDR3 loop is CASSFRGLLGTEAFF. The CDR3, as DNA: TGTGCCAGCAGTTTCAGGGGACTACTAGGGACTGAAGCTTTCTTT. The whole variable domain, filled in from reference TRBV28 and TRBJ1-1, reads DVKVTQSSRYLVKRTGEKVFLECVQDMDHENMFWYRQDPGLGLRLIYFSYDVKMKEKGDIPEGYSVSREKKERFSLILESASTNQTSMYLCASSFRGLLGTEAFFGQGTRLTVV.

The V call is TRBV5-1, the J call TRBJ1-4; D gene ambiguous. Germline V gene lookup returns CDR1 SGHRS and CDR2 YFSETQ. This CDR3 is 13 amino acids long. V lost 7 bases and J 4 bases, leaving 11 bases between the germline ends. This chain's CDR3 is CASGGQLNEKLFF. In nucleotides, the CDR3 is TGCGCCAGCGGAGGCCAGCTTAATGAAAAACTGTTTTTT.

The rearrangement joins TRBV18 to TRBJ2-5; D gene unclear. Trimming shortened V by 3 bases and J by 4 bases, and 9 bases separated the two germline ends. The CDR3 totals 13 residues. Per germline, CDR1 KGHSH and CDR2 LQKENI. The CDR3 DNA is TGTGCCAGCTCACCGACTGAAGGAGAGACCCAGTACTTC. This codes for CASSPTEGETQYF.

The rearrangement links TRBV15 to TRBJ2-4, with D unresolved. V was pared by 0 bases and J by 5 bases, with 14 bases between. The CDR3 totals 16 residues. In germline, CDR1 is LNHNV, CDR2 YYDKDF (reference sequence). The CDR3 loop reads CATSRDPEVAENIQYF. CDR3 in DNA: TGTGCCACCAGCAGAGATCCGGAAGTGGCGGAAAACATTCAGTACTTC.

This chain links TRBV6-6 with TRBJ2-2, with 7 bases that match TRBD2. The CDR3 is 14 residues long. Trimming removed 2 bases from V and 6 bases from J; junction bases left unmatched: 3. Germline V CDR1 and CDR2: MNHNY, SVGAGI (reference sequence). In nucleotides, the CDR3 is TGTGCCAGCAGTTACCTCACTAGCGCCGGGGAGCTGTTTTTT. Amino acid sequence: CASSYLTSAGELFF.

This chain links TRBV30 with TRBJ2-5; TRBD1 aligns across 12 bases. The CDR3 runs to 15 residues. V shed 4 bases, J shed 5 bases, and the junction held 8 bases outside the gene matches. Germline V gene lookup returns CDR1 GTSNPN and CDR2 SVGIG (reference sequence). The CDR3 is CAWNRDRGQGETQYF. The CDR3 region has the DNA TGTGCCTGGAATCGGGACAGGGGGCAAGGGGAGACCCAGTACTTC. Together with reference TRBV30 and TRBJ2-5, the CDR3 gives the full variable domain: SQTIHQWPATLVQPVGSPLSLECTVEGTSNPNLYWYRQAAGRGLQLLFYSVGIGQISSEVPQNLSASRPQDRQFILSSKKLLLSDSGFYLCAWNRDRGQGETQYFGPGTRLLVL.